This note documents a single T cell receptor beta chain sequence. Clones were sequenced by immunoSEQ multiplex PCR, and TCRdb holds only the in-frame ones, with some missing. The sample consists of approximately 12,000 clones, approximately 80% of them appearing once. This sample was taken from a study of blood T cell repertoires in COVID-19. Study-wide background: PBMCs, B-cell-depleted T cells, or T cells provided the cDNA or gDNA that made up the material.

The V and J ends lost 0 bases and 1 base respectively, with 6 bases between them. CDR3 length: 14 residues. Germline V CDR1 and CDR2: LGHNA, YNFKEQ. The origin of this receptor is an older woman with acute or convalescent COVID-19. Sequencing was done on a sample of peripheral blood. The chain combines TRBV4-2 with TRBJ1-1; D gene uncertain. DNA of the CDR3: TGTGCCAGCAGCCAAGAAGGGAGGAACACTGAAGCTTTCTTT. Encoded protein: CASSQEGRNTEAFF.